This paragraph reports one T cell receptor (beta chain). Its antigen is still unknown. This specimen belongs to a study of T cell repertoires in cytomegalovirus infection. Via MiXCR, TCRdb re-called the reads, giving one row per CDR3 protein. Of a few hundred thousand distinct CDR3 sequences detected, approximately 40% appear once; the ten largest clones hold around 50%. The V and J ends lost 5 bases and 3 bases, in that order; junction bases with no gene match: 13. This CDR3 is built from 17 residues. The V gene's germline CDR1 is WSHSY and CDR2 SAAADI. The clonotype was recovered from a human donor in good health (CMV status not recorded). Some clones in this sample may be carry-over from other donors' samples. The J gene is TRBJ1-1, the V gene TRBV10-2; 9 bases are shared with TRBD1. Sequences were derived from cultured PBMCs, sampled from culture after CMV antigen stimulation. The CDR3: CASSPRTGDKRYTEAFF. CDR3 bases: TGCGCCAGCAGTCCCCGGACAGGGGATAAGAGGTACACTGAAGCTTTCTTT.